This entry lists 26 T cell receptor beta chains sequenced from one sample in a study of identical twins. TCRdb reanalysed the 5' RACE reads using MiXCR and keeps one entry per CDR3 protein. The table includes about 890,000 distinct CDR3 sequences, more than 9% detected once. The same sample was also studied in work on yellow fever vaccine responses in identical twins.

The material sequenced was PBMCs. The receptor source for this set is a woman under 30 in good health.

The V call is TRBV29-1, the J call TRBJ2-1, with a possible D match to TRBD2 (6 bases). The CDR3 is 15 amino acids. Germline values: CDR1 SQVTM, CDR2 ANQGSEA. Trimming left V 5 bases short and J 4 bases short, with 18 bases between. CDR3 loop: CSVYAGTGPYNEQFF. In DNA, the CDR3 is TGCAGCGTTTACGCGGGAACAGGACCTTACAATGAGCAGTTCTTC.

This clonotype was seen at least ten times. The J gene is TRBJ2-1, the V gene TRBV4-1; D is unresolved. Trimming shortened V by 1 base and J by 10 bases, and 5 bases separated the two germline ends. Germline V gene lookup returns CDR1 MGHRA and CDR2 YSYEKL. The CDR3 is made up of 11 amino acids. CDR3 bases: TGCGCCAGCAGCCAAGTTGGGGAGCAGTTCTTC. This encodes CASSQVGEQFF.

The chain is built from TRBV4-1 and TRBJ2-1; 10 nucleotides agree with TRBD2. This CDR3 region has 17 residues. J lost 4 bases, V lost 0 bases, and 6 bases had no gene match. The germline gives CDR1 MGHRA, CDR2 YSYEKL. Written as DNA, the CDR3 is TGCGCCAGCAGCCAAGAATCTAGCGGGGGTCGATACAATGAGCAGTTCTTC. Amino acids: CASSQESSGGRYNEQFF.

This clonotype was seen only a few times. The chain employs TRBV6-1 and TRBJ2-2; tentative D call: TRBD1 (5 bases). This CDR3 comprises 16 residues. Trimming removed 6 bases from V and 2 bases from J, with 16 bases in between. Germline V lookup: CDR1 MNHNS, CDR2 SASEGT. CDR3 sequence reads: CASSAIDSLNTGELFF. For the CDR3, the DNA is TGTGCCAGCAGCGCCATCGACAGTTTAAACACCGGGGAGCTGTTTTTT.

The sample holds a few counts of this clonotype. V usage is TRBV5-1 and J usage is TRBJ2-3; no clear D gene. The CDR3 loop spans 15 amino acids. V was shortened by 1 base and J by 6 bases, with 15 bases between the two germline ends. Germline CDR1 SGHRS, CDR2 YFSETQ. The CDR3 sequence: CASSLSALVSDTQYF. DNA of the CDR3: TGCGCCAGCAGCTTGTCGGCGCTAGTTTCGGATACGCAGTATTTT.

This clonotype was seen ten or more times. This sequence joins TRBV12-3 or TRBV12-4 and TRBJ2-1, with TRBD2 as a possible D gene (5 bases). The CDR3 has 17 residues. Trimming took 3 bases from V and 4 from J, leaving 19 bases between them. The CDR3 DNA sequence: TGTGCCAGCAGTTTCACGTGGTGGCAGGACTTATACAATGAGCAGTTCTTC. Encoded protein: CASSFTWWQDLYNEQFF.

The chain has TRBV3-1 and TRBJ2-1; no firm D call. CDR1 LGHDT and CDR2 YNNKEL come from the germline V gene (reference sequence). This CDR3 has 17 amino acids. The V end lost 1 base, the J end lost 0 bases, and 13 bases lay between the germline ends. CDR3 in amino acids: CASSQGLSASSYNEQFF. The CDR3 DNA follows: TGTGCCAGCAGCCAAGGCTTATCGGCAAGCTCCTACAATGAGCAGTTCTTC.

This clonotype showed up many times. The V gene is TRBV28, the J gene TRBJ2-3, with D unclear. Trimming removed 5 bases from V and 2 bases from J, with 17 bases in between. Germline-derived CDR1 and CDR2 are MDHEN and SYDVKM. The CDR3 contains 16 residues. CDR3 nucleotides: TGTGCCAGCAGTCCCCCCGCGGAGCCGCACACAGATACGCAGTATTTT. Translation: CASSPPAEPHTDTQYF.

This clonotype was seen a handful of times. This chain connects TRBV9 to TRBJ2-3; 9 bases are shared with TRBD2. V trimming: 0 bases; J trimming: 2 bases; junction bases outside the gene matches: 4. CDR3 size: 16 residues. CDR1 and CDR2 (germline): SGDLS, YYNGEE. The DNA of the CDR3 is TGTGCCAGCAGCGTAGTCGCGGGGGGGCCCACAGATACGCAGTATTTT. Residues: CASSVVAGGPTDTQYF.

In this sample, this clonotype turned up a few times. This sequence joins TRBV12-3 or TRBV12-4 and TRBJ1-5, with D perhaps TRBD1 (5 bases). V lost 6 bases to trimming and J lost 5 bases, with 17 bases between them. This CDR3 contains 15 residues. CDR3 sequence: CASSSTVGAHQPQHF. For the CDR3, the DNA is TGTGCCAGCAGCTCTACAGTCGGGGCTCATCAGCCCCAGCATTTT.

A few counts support this clonotype. J is TRBJ2-7 and V is TRBV2; TRBD1 might be the D (6 bases). This CDR3 has 13 residues. The germline V gene has CDR1 SNHLY and CDR2 FYNNEI. Trimming removed 7 bases from V and 3 bases from J, with 13 bases in between. In DNA, the CDR3 is TGTGCCAGCAATCCGGGACACCTCTACGAGCAGTACGTC. The encoded protein is CASNPGHLYEQYV.

This clonotype occurred a few times. The genes are TRBV2 and TRBJ2-6, with TRBD2 identical over 11 bases. CDR1 and CDR2 (germline): SNHLY, FYNNEI. This CDR3 contains 18 residues. Trimming removed 3 bases from V and 0 bases from J; junction bases left unmatched: 4. The CDR3 is CASSESSGRASGANVLTF. The CDR3 DNA is TGTGCCAGCAGTGAGAGTAGCGGGAGGGCCTCTGGGGCCAACGTCCTGACTTTC.

This clonotype appeared a few times. The chain is built from TRBV27 and TRBJ1-1; no reliable D call. This CDR3 region has 13 residues. Germline CDR1 reads MNHEY; CDR2 reads SMNVEV (reference sequence). The V end was cut by 0 bases, the J end by 4 bases, with 6 bases between. The CDR3 bases are TGTGCCAGCAGTTTATCGGTGGTCACTGAAGCTTTCTTT. Amino acid sequence: CASSLSVVTEAFF.

This clonotype was seen only a few times. Here the CDR3 reads CSAQNSEQETQYF. The CDR3 DNA is TGCAGTGCCCAAAACTCCGAACAAGAGACCCAGTACTTC. This rearrangement joins TRBV20-1 to TRBJ2-5; no firm D call. Trimming took 6 bases from V and 2 from J, leaving 13 bases between them. The germline gives CDR1 DFQATT, CDR2 SNEGSKA (reference sequence). The CDR3 consists of 13 residues.

In its sample, this clonotype was seen a few times. The CDR3 reads CSARGARDRGSDTQYF. In DNA form, the CDR3 reads TGCAGTGCTAGAGGGGCCCGGGACAGGGGATCGGATACGCAGTATTTT. The chain joins TRBV20-1 to TRBJ2-3; 10 bases match TRBD1. The germline gives CDR1 DFQATT, CDR2 SNEGSKA (reference sequence). The trim removed 1 base at V and 6 bases at J, leaving 10 bases unmatched. The CDR3 totals 16 residues.

The chain links TRBV10-3 to TRBJ2-1; 7 bases match TRBD2. J lost 7 bases, V lost 10 bases, and 19 bases had no gene match. Per the germline V gene, CDR1 is ENHRY and CDR2 is SYGVKD. The CDR3 contains 16 residues. The CDR3 DNA reads as TGTGCCACCCTCAAGGGATGGGCGGGAGTAGGGAATGAGCAGTTCTTC. It specifies CATLKGWAGVGNEQFF.

The CDR3 nucleotides are TGTGCCATCAGCGCGGAAGCAAATACGCAGTATTTT. Encoded protein: CAISAEANTQYF. V usage is TRBV10-3 and J usage is TRBJ2-3; D is ambiguous. The CDR3 sequence is 12 residues long. With 6 bases removed from V and 7 bases from J, the gap between germline ends came to 11 bases. Germline-derived CDR1 and CDR2 are ENHRY and SYGVKD.

V gene TRBV29-1 combines with J gene TRBJ2-2; no firm D call. Germline V gene lookup returns CDR1 SQVTM and CDR2 ANQGSEA. The CDR3 spans 13 residues. Trimming pared 1 base from V and 0 bases from J, leaving 3 bases between. The CDR3 protein is CSVEAANTGELFF. The CDR3 DNA sequence: TGCAGCGTTGAAGCAGCGAACACCGGGGAGCTGTTTTTT.

Only a few counts were recorded for this clonotype. This sequence joins TRBV18 and TRBJ2-7; D gene ambiguous. CDR1 is KGHSH, CDR2 LQKENI, per germline. The V end was cut by 3 bases, the J end by 2 bases, with 17 bases between. CDR3 length: 16 residues. CDR3 nucleotides: TGTGCCAGCTCACCTGAAAAGGTGGGGATCACCTACGAGCAGTACTTC. Encoded protein: CASSPEKVGITYEQYF.

The chain combines TRBV28 with TRBJ2-7; 9 nucleotides align to TRBD2. The germline V gene has CDR1 MDHEN and CDR2 SYDVKM. CDR3 size: 16 residues. The ends lost 11 bases at V and 4 bases at J; junction bases unmatched: 18. The CDR3 DNA reads as TGTGCCGCCACCTCAGAAGCGGCTAGCGGGGCGTACGAGCAGTACTTC. It codes for CAATSEAASGAYEQYF.

This clonotype was picked up a small number of times. The chain combines TRBV10-3 with TRBJ1-4; 7 bases are shared with TRBD1. The CDR3 spans 13 residues. The junction had 6 bases not matched to a gene; V was cut back by 6 bases and J by 8 bases. In germline, CDR1 is ENHRY, CDR2 SYGVKD. CDR3 sequence reads: CAISAGGGEKLFF. CDR3 bases: TGTGCCATCAGCGCAGGGGGAGGGGAAAAACTGTTTTTT.

The sample holds many counts of this clonotype. V is TRBV3-1 and J is TRBJ2-1; weak D call: TRBD1 (6 bases). Trimming pared 0 bases from V and 15 bases from J, leaving 15 bases between. The CDR3 is made up of 13 amino acids. Germline V lookup: CDR1 LGHDT, CDR2 YNNKEL (reference sequence). CDR3 sequence (DNA): TGTGCCAGCAGCCAAGAAACAGGGCTCGGGCGGTTCTTC. Translation: CASSQETGLGRFF.

The chain carries TRBV4-1 and TRBJ2-3, with D hard to call. Germline-derived CDR1 and CDR2 are MGHRA and YSYEKL. The V end was cut by 1 base, the J end by 0 bases, with 11 bases between. The CDR3 has 16 residues. The CDR3 sequence: CASSQGPVRSTDTQYF. In DNA, the CDR3 is TGCGCCAGCAGCCAAGGACCTGTGCGTAGCACAGATACGCAGTATTTT.

This clonotype was recorded a few times. The J gene is TRBJ1-4, the V gene TRBV20-1; weak D call: TRBD1 (6 bases). Trimming removed 7 bases from V and 0 bases from J, with 15 bases in between. The CDR3 runs 15 residues. Germline lookup yields CDR1 DFQATT and CDR2 SNEGSKA (reference sequence). CDR3 residues: CSVTTGFATNEKLFF. For the CDR3, the DNA is TGCAGTGTTACAACAGGGTTTGCAACTAATGAAAAACTGTTTTTT.

This clonotype appeared a few times. The V call is TRBV24-1, the J call TRBJ2-2; a weak D match, TRBD2 (7 bases). The germline V and J ends were trimmed by 4 bases and 6 bases, with 20 bases remaining between them. CDR1 and CDR2 from the germline V gene are KGHDR and SFDVKD. The CDR3 is 17 residues long. CDR3 in amino acids: CATSDETGRGIAGELFF. CDR3 nucleotides: TGTGCCACCAGTGACGAAACAGGGAGGGGTATAGCCGGGGAGCTGTTTTTT.

This clonotype showed up just a few times. This could be a read error, since a much larger clone is one nucleotide away. The chain couples TRBV6-1 to TRBJ2-1, with 7 bases that match TRBD2. The germline gives CDR1 MNHNS, CDR2 SASEGT. J was trimmed by 9 bases and V by 6 bases; bases with no gene match: 2. The CDR3 runs to 11 residues. The DNA of the CDR3 is TGTGCCAGCAGGGGGGGGAGTGAGCAGTTCTTC. Its translation is CASRGGSEQFF.